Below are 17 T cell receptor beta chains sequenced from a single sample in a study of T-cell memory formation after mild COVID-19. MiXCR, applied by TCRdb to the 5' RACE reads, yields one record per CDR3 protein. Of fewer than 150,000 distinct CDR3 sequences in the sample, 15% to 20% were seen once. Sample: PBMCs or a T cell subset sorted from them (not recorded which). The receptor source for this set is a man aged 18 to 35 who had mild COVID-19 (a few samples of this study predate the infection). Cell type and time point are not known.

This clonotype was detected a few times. The CDR3 sequence is CATSPTGYEQYV. The CDR3 coding sequence is TGTGCCACCAGCCCAACAGGCTACGAGCAGTACGTC. The chain couples TRBV15 to TRBJ2-7, with D perhaps matching TRBD1 (5 bases). The V gene's germline CDR1 is LNHNV and CDR2 YYDKDF (reference sequence). The V end lost 5 bases, the J end lost 3 bases, and 8 bases lay between the germline ends. CDR3 length equals 12 residues.

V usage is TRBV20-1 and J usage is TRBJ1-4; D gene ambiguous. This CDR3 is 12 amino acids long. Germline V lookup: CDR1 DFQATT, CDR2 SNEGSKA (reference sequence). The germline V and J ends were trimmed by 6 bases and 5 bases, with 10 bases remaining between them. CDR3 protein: CSAPTANEKLFF. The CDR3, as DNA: TGCAGTGCCCCCACCGCAAATGAAAAACTGTTTTTT.

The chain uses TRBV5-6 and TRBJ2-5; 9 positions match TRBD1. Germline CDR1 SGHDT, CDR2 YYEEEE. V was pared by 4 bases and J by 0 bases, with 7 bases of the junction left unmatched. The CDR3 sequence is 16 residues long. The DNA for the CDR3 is TGTGCCAGCAGCCCCGGACAGGGGTTTGACCAAGAGACCCAGTACTTC. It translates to CASSPGQGFDQETQYF.

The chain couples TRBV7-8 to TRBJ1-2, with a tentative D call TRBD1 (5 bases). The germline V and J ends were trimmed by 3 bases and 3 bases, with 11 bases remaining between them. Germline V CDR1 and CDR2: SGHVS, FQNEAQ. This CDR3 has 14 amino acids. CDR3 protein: CASSFQGTYYGYTF. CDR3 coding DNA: TGTGCCAGCAGCTTCCAGGGCACTTACTATGGCTACACCTTC.

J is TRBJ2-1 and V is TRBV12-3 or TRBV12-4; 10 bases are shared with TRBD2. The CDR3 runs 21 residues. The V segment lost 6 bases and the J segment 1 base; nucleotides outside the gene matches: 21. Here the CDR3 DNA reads TGTGCCAGCAGCTTCCGTTTTGGTAGCGGGGGGCCGACCCTTTCCTACAATGAGCAGTTCTTC. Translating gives CASSFRFGSGGPTLSYNEQFF.

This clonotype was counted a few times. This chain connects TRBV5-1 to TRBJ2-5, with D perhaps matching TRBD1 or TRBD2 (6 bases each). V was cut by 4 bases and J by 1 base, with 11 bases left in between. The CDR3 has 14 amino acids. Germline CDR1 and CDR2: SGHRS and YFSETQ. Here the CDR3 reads CASSRGDPQETQYF. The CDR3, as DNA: TGCGCCAGCAGCAGGGGGGACCCCCAAGAGACCCAGTACTTC.

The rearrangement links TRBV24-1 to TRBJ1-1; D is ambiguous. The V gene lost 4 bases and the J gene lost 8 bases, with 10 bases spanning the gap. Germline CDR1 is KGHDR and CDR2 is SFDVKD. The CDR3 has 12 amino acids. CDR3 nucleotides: TGTGCCACCAGTGAGGCTGGGGTGGAAGCTTTCTTT. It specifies CATSEAGVEAFF.

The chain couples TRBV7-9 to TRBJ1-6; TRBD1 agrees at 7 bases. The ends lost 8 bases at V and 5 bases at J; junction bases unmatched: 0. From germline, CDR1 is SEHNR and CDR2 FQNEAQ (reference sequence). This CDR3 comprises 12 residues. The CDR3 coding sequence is TGTGCCAGCGGACAGGATAATTCACCCCTCCACTTT. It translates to CASGQDNSPLHF.

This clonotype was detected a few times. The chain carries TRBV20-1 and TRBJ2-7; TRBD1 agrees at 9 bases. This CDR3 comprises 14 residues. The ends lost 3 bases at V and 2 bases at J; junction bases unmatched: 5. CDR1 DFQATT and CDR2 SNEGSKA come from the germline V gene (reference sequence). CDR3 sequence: CSASLRDRAYEQYF. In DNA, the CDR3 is TGCAGTGCTAGTCTTAGGGACAGGGCCTACGAGCAGTACTTC.

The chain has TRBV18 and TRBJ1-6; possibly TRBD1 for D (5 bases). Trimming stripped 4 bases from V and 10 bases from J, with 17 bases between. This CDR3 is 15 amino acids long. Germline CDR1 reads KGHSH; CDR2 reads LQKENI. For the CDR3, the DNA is TGTGCCAGCTCACTTCAAGGGGTTGCGACATCACCCCTCCACTTT. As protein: CASSLQGVATSPLHF. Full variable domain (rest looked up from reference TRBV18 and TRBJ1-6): NAGVMQNPRHLVRRRGQEARLRCSPMKGHSHVYWYRQLPEEGLKFMVYLQKENIIDESGMPKERFSAEFPKEGPSILRIQQVVRGDSAAYFCASSLQGVATSPLHFGNGTRLTVT.

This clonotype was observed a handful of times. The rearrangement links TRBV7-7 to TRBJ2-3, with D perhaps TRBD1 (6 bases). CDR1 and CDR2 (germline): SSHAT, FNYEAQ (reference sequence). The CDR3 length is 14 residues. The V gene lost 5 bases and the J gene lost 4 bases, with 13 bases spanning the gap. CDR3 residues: CASSQTGSADTQYF. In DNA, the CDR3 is TGTGCCAGCAGCCAAACAGGGTCGGCAGATACGCAGTATTTT. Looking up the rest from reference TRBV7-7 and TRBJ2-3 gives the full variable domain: GAGVSQSPRYKVTKRGQDVTLRCDPISSHATLYWYQQALGQGPEFLTYFNYEAQPDKSGLPSDRFSAERPEGSISTLTIQRTEQRDSAMYRCASSQTGSADTQYFGPGTRLTVL.

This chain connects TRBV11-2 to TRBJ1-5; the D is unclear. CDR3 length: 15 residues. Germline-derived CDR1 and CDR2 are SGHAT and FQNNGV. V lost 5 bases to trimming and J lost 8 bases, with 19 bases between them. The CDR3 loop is CASSPPREGGKPQHF. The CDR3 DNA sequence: TGTGCCAGCAGCCCACCCCGAGAGGGCGGGAAGCCCCAGCATTTT.

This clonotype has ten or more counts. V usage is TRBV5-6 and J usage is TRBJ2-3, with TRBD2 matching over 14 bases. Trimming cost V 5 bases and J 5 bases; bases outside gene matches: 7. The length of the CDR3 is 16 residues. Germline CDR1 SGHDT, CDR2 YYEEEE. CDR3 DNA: TGTGCCAGCAGTCCTCCGGGACTAGCGGGGGTAGATACGCAGTATTTT. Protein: CASSPPGLAGVDTQYF.

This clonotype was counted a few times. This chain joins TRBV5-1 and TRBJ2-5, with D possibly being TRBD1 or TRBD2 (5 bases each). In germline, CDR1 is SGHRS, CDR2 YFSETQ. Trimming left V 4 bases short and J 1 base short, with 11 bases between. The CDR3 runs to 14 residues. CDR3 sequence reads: CASSRGTSQETQYF. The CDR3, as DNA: TGCGCCAGCAGCCGTGGGACCTCCCAAGAGACCCAGTACTTC.

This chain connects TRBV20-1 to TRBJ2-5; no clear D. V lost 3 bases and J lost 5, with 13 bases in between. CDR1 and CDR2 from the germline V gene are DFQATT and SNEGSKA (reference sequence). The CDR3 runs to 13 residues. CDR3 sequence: CSARGEGRETQYF. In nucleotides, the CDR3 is TGCAGTGCTAGGGGCGAAGGGCGGGAGACCCAGTACTTC.

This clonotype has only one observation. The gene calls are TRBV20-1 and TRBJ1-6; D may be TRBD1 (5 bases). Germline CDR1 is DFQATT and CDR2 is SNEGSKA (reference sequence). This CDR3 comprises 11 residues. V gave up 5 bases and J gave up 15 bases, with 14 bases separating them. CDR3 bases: TGCAGTGCTCGGCCAGGGATATACCTCCACTTT. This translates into CSARPGIYLHF.

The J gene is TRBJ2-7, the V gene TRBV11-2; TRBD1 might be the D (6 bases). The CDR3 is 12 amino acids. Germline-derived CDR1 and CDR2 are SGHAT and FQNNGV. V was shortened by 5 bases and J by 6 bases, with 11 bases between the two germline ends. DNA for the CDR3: TGTGCCAGCAGCCTAACAGGGACCGAGCAGTACTTC. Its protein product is CASSLTGTEQYF. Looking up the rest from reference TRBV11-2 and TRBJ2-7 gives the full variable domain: EAGVAQSPRYKIIEKRQSVAFWCNPISGHATLYWYQQILGQGPKLLIQFQNNGVVDDSQLPKDRFSAERLKGVDSTLKIQPAKLEDSAVYLCASSLTGTEQYFGPGTRLTVT.